The 25 T cell receptor beta chains listed next were all sequenced from one sample in a study of siplizumab effects on memory and regulatory T cells. Some clones are missing from TCRdb's copy, which holds only in-frame ones; the method was immunoSEQ multiplex PCR. The top ten clones hold around 1.7% of a sample with some 120,000 clones, roughly 94% of them seen once. Source material: non-Treg CD4+ T cells sorted from blood. These receptors originate from a human donor in good health.

This clone was seen just once. The chain is built from TRBV5-1 and TRBJ2-3; no definite D call. The ends were cut back, 1 base at V and 6 bases at J, with 12 bases in the middle. The germline V gene encodes CDR1 SGHRS and CDR2 YFSETQ. The CDR3 length is 14 residues. CDR3 loop: CASSLRQDLDTQYF. The CDR3 DNA reads TGCGCCAGCAGCTTGAGGCAGGATCTGGATACGCAGTATTTT. Full variable domain (remainder filled in from reference TRBV5-1 and TRBJ2-3): KAGVTQTPRYLIKTRGQQVTLSCSPISGHRSVSWYQQTPGQGLQFLFEYFSETQRNKGNFPGRFSGRQFSNSRSEMNVSTLELGDSALYLCASSLRQDLDTQYFGPGTRLTVL.

The gene calls are TRBV10-3 and TRBJ1-5; D might be TRBD1 (6 bases). The CDR3 totals 12 residues. Trimming pared 4 bases from V and 5 bases from J, leaving 6 bases between. CDR1 is ENHRY, CDR2 SYGVKD, per germline. CDR3 DNA: TGTGCCATCAGTGGGACAGATCAGCCCCAGCATTTT. It yields the protein CAISGTDQPQHF.

The chain carries TRBV9 and TRBJ2-7; D is unresolved. Per germline, CDR1 SGDLS and CDR2 YYNGEE. Trimming removed 4 bases from V and 5 bases from J, with 13 bases in between. The CDR3 consists of 13 residues. The CDR3 DNA reads TGTGCCAGCAGCATAAGCGAGCGAAACGAGCAGTACTTC. Protein sequence: CASSISERNEQYF.

The chain recombines TRBV11-2 with TRBJ2-7, with D tentatively TRBD2 (6 bases). The V gene lost 2 bases and the J gene lost 6 bases, with 8 bases spanning the gap. CDR1 SGHAT and CDR2 FQNNGV come from the germline V gene. The CDR3 length is 12 residues. CDR3 in amino acids: CASSLLTSEQYF. The CDR3 DNA is TGTGCCAGCAGCTTACTGACTAGCGAGCAGTACTTC. The whole variable domain, remainder taken from reference TRBV11-2 and TRBJ2-7, is EAGVAQSPRYKIIEKRQSVAFWCNPISGHATLYWYQQILGQGPKLLIQFQNNGVVDDSQLPKDRFSAERLKGVDSTLKIQPAKLEDSAVYLCASSLLTSEQYFGPGTRLTVT.

The chain combines TRBV7-2 with TRBJ2-3, with 9 positions matching TRBD2. Germline V CDR1 and CDR2: SGHTA, FQGNSA. With 4 bases clipped from V and 5 bases from J, the junction kept 4 bases outside the gene matches. The CDR3 length is 14 residues. The CDR3 region has the DNA TGTGCCAGCAGCTCTAGCGGGGTCATAGATACGCAGTATTTT. As protein: CASSSSGVIDTQYF. The variable domain in full, completed from reference TRBV7-2 and TRBJ2-3, reads GAGVSQSPSNKVTEKGKDVELRCDPISGHTALYWYRQSLGQGLEFLIYFQGNSAPDKSGLPSDRFSAERTGGSVSTLTIQRTQQEDSAVYLCASSSSGVIDTQYFGPGTRLTVL.

The chain uses TRBV2 and TRBJ2-4; D ambiguous. CDR1 is SNHLY, CDR2 FYNNEI, per germline. V was pared by 3 bases and J by 7 bases, with 10 bases between. This CDR3 region has 13 residues. For the CDR3, the DNA is TGTGCCAGCAGTGAGGGTGCCGTTAACATTCAGTACTTC. Translation: CASSEGAVNIQYF.

This clone was found once. The chain carries TRBV25-1 and TRBJ1-1; D gene ambiguous. Germline V CDR1 and CDR2: MGHDK, SYGVNS. The CDR3 covers 13 residues. With 4 bases removed from V and 5 bases from J, the gap between germline ends came to 11 bases. CDR3 DNA sequence: TGTGCCAGCAGTGGCCGGGCCCTTACTGAAGCTTTCTTT. Its translation is CASSGRALTEAFF.

The genes are TRBV18 and TRBJ1-5; D gene ambiguous. Germline V gene lookup returns CDR1 KGHSH and CDR2 LQKENI. CDR3 length equals 13 residues. V dropped 3 bases and J dropped 8 bases, with 11 bases sitting between them. The chain's CDR3 is CASSPDRLKPQHF. CDR3 nucleotide sequence: TGTGCCAGCTCACCGGACCGATTAAAGCCCCAGCATTTT.

The gene calls are TRBV14 and TRBJ1-1, with TRBD1 matching over 11 bases. The CDR3 contains 15 residues. J lost 5 bases, V lost 5 bases, and 7 bases had no gene match. Per the germline V gene, CDR1 is SGHDN and CDR2 is FVKESK. The CDR3 nucleotides read TGTGCCAGCAGCTTATTGGACAGGGGGCGAACTGAAGCTTTCTTT. Encoded protein: CASSLLDRGRTEAFF.

The V call is TRBV21-1, the J call TRBJ2-1; the table names TRBD2, a call not compared with the DNA. TRBV21-1 is shown as a pseudogene. The CDR3 extends over 15 amino acids. The CDR3 coding sequence is TGTGCAGTCAGGATATCCGGACTAGCGGGAAACGAGCAGTTCTTC. It encodes CAVRISGLAGNEQFF.

The chain is built from TRBV7-2 and TRBJ2-1, with 8 bases identical to TRBD2. Germline lookup yields CDR1 SGHTA and CDR2 FQGNSA. The CDR3 is made up of 16 amino acids. The junction had 7 bases not matched to a gene; V was cut back by 5 bases and J by 1 base. This CDR3 reads CASSALPGGSYNEQFF. The CDR3 bases are TGTGCCAGCAGCGCGCTTCCGGGGGGGTCCTACAATGAGCAGTTCTTC.

The J gene is TRBJ1-1, the V gene TRBV5-1; perhaps TRBD1 as D (6 bases). The CDR3 loop spans 13 amino acids. Germline CDR1 SGHRS, CDR2 YFSETQ. With 4 bases removed from V and 4 bases from J, the gap between germline ends came to 11 bases. The CDR3 bases are TGCGCCAGCAGCCAACAGGGTGGCACTGAAGCTTTCTTT. Translating it yields CASSQQGGTEAFF.

The V gene is TRBV2, the J gene TRBJ1-4; TRBD1 agrees at 7 bases. CDR1 is SNHLY and CDR2 is FYNNEI in the germline V gene. Trimming cost V 11 bases and J 12 bases; bases outside gene matches: 18. The CDR3 spans 14 residues. The DNA of the CDR3 is TGTGCCTTACCTCAGGGGCCTCAGGGGGGAGAACTGTTTTTT. Protein: CALPQGPQGGELFF.

The rearrangement links TRBV21-1 to TRBJ2-2; the table names TRBD1, a call not compared with the DNA. TRBV21-1 constitutes a pseudogene. The CDR3 length is 15 residues. This CDR3 reads CASADRDLSTGELFF. Here the CDR3 DNA reads TGTGCCAGCGCGGACAGGGATCTGAGCACCGGGGAGCTGTTTTTT.

The chain links TRBV10-1 to TRBJ2-1; 7 positions match TRBD2. The trim removed 2 bases at V and 3 bases at J, leaving 4 bases unmatched. Per germline, CDR1 WNHNN and CDR2 SYGVQD (reference sequence). The CDR3 length is 15 residues. The CDR3 reads CASSETSANYNEQFF. The CDR3 coding sequence is TGCGCCAGCAGTGAGACTAGCGCTAACTACAATGAGCAGTTCTTC.

J is TRBJ1-5 and V is TRBV10-3; TRBD1 aligns across 8 bases. V lost 1 base to trimming and J lost 4 bases; unmatched junction nucleotides: 9. Germline V lookup: CDR1 ENHRY, CDR2 SYGVKD. This CDR3 is built from 17 residues. The CDR3 loop is CAISELAWTGSNQPQHF. The CDR3 nucleotides read TGTGCCATCAGTGAGTTAGCTTGGACAGGGAGTAATCAGCCCCAGCATTTT.

The V call is TRBV11-2, the J call TRBJ2-1; tentative D call: TRBD2 (6 bases). This CDR3 contains 14 residues. The germline V gene encodes CDR1 SGHAT and CDR2 FQNNGV. V was clipped by 4 bases and J by 14 bases, with 21 bases between them. The DNA for the CDR3 is TGTGCCAGCAGCTCGCCTCATGTAGGGACTCGAGAGTTCTTC. It codes for CASSSPHVGTREFF.

The J gene is TRBJ2-2, the V gene TRBV11-3, with TRBD2 identical over 9 bases. Per the germline V gene, CDR1 is SGHNT and CDR2 is YENEEA. After removal of 1 base from V and 4 bases from J, the junction contained 4 bases not matched to a gene. The CDR3 spans 16 residues. For the CDR3, the DNA is TGTGCCAGCAGCTTAGGACAGCGGGGGGTCACCGGGGAGCTGTTTTTT. It specifies CASSLGQRGVTGELFF.

The rearrangement joins TRBV6-5 to TRBJ2-7; TRBD2 matches 10 bases. Germline V lookup: CDR1 MNHEY, CDR2 SVGAGI. V lost 6 bases and J lost 4; bases outside the gene matches: 9. The CDR3 loop spans 15 amino acids. The CDR3 DNA reads TGTGCCAGCAGACCCCAGCGGGGGGGCCGATACGAGCAGTACTTC. It specifies CASRPQRGGRYEQYF.

The V gene is TRBV6-1, the J gene TRBJ2-7; D uncertain. V was pared by 1 base and J by 4 bases, with 11 bases between. This CDR3 spans 14 amino acids. CDR1 and CDR2 from the germline V gene are MNHNS and SASEGT. The CDR3 protein is CASSEEPGPYEQYF. The CDR3 bases are TGTGCCAGCAGTGAAGAGCCCGGGCCTTACGAGCAGTACTTC.

The V call is TRBV6-1, the J call TRBJ2-7; 8 bases line up with TRBD1. The CDR3 totals 15 residues. The trim removed 3 bases at V and 2 bases at J, leaving 6 bases unmatched. CDR1 is MNHNS, CDR2 SASEGT, per germline. CDR3 loop: CASSERPGQAYEQYF. DNA for the CDR3: TGTGCCAGCAGTGAGAGACCGGGACAGGCCTACGAGCAGTACTTC.

This clone was detected only once. The gene calls are TRBV4-2 and TRBJ2-7; maybe TRBD2 (6 bases). The V and J ends lost 1 base and 7 bases respectively, with 17 bases between them. Germline CDR1 and CDR2: LGHNA and YNFKEQ. The CDR3 runs 15 residues. This chain's CDR3 is CASSQGHRELGEQYF. DNA of the CDR3: TGTGCCAGCAGCCAAGGACATCGGGAGCTCGGTGAGCAGTACTTC.

This chain joins TRBV10-3 and TRBJ2-2; 10 nucleotides match TRBD1. The CDR3 has 15 residues. CDR1 is ENHRY and CDR2 is SYGVKD in the germline V gene. The V gene end was trimmed by 4 bases and the J gene end by 7 bases; junction bases not matched to a gene: 6. Here the CDR3 reads CAISARQGADGELFF. The CDR3 DNA is TGTGCCATCAGTGCCCGACAGGGGGCTGACGGGGAGCTGTTTTTT.

The gene calls are TRBV6-5 and TRBJ1-4; no reliable D call. Germline assignment: CDR1 MNHEY and CDR2 SVGAGI. Trimming left V 6 bases short and J 3 bases short, with 14 bases between. The CDR3 totals 15 residues. This CDR3 reads CASSLYGQPNEKLFF. In DNA, the CDR3 is TGTGCCAGCAGCCTCTACGGCCAGCCTAATGAAAAACTGTTTTTT.

V is TRBV6-1 and J is TRBJ2-7, with TRBD2 matching over 7 bases. The J segment lost 6 bases and the V segment lost 8 bases, leaving 16 bases of the junction unmatched. The germline V gene has CDR1 MNHNS and CDR2 SASEGT. The CDR3 sequence is 15 residues long. CDR3 coding DNA: TGTGCCAGCGGGACTAACCTCCTGACTGTGTCCGAGCAGTACTTC. As protein: CASGTNLLTVSEQYF.